This TCR beta chain derives from a study of OX40 agonist ivuxolimab in advanced cancers. General study results and limits: Among T cells, CD8+ cells averaged more expanded clones than CD4+ cells.

Patients were ruled out by autoimmune disease history or systemic immunosuppression. Blood specimens came from baseline, cycle 4 day 1, and cycle 7 day 1. Sequenced by immunoSEQ multiplex PCR; TCRdb stores in-frame clones only, minus some. The sample has over 100,000 clones, 80% to 90% seen once. The length of the CDR3 is 15 residues. Trimming took off 5 bases at V and 3 bases at J, with 13 bases between the two ends. The germline CDR1 and CDR2 sequences are MDHEN and SYDVKM. About this clone: Its matching antigen is unknown.

The chain joins TRBV28 to TRBJ2-2, with TRBD1 as a possible D gene (6 bases). Sequencing used CD4+ or CD8+ T cells sorted from blood, obtained in a trial of the OX40 agonist ivuxolimab. The sequence came from an adult with an advanced solid tumor such as melanoma, head and neck, liver or kidney cancer. In DNA form, the CDR3 reads TGTGCCAGCAGTGAGGGGGAGTTTGACACCGGGGAGCTGTTTTTT. Residues: CASSEGEFDTGELFF.